These 19 T cell receptor beta chains share one sample of origin, sequenced in a study of blood T cell repertoires in COVID-19. Using immunoSEQ multiplex PCR, the repertoire was profiled, and TCRdb retains in-frame clones only, with some absent. The sample gives roughly 100,000 clones, about 91% of which show up once; about 3.9% is in the top ten. The specimen was peripheral blood. Receptors originate from a man aged 18 to 30 with acute or convalescent COVID-19.

This chain links TRBV5-1 with TRBJ1-4; D might be TRBD1 (6 bases). The CDR3 is 16 residues long. Germline V gene sequence: CDR1 SGHRS, CDR2 YFSETQ. The germline V and J ends were trimmed by 3 bases and 5 bases, with 17 bases remaining between them. CDR3: CASSSQGYLVNEKLFF. The DNA for the CDR3 is TGCGCCAGCAGCTCACAGGGATATCTCGTAAATGAAAAACTGTTTTTT. Full variable domain (missing parts from reference TRBV5-1 and TRBJ1-4): KAGVTQTPRYLIKTRGQQVTLSCSPISGHRSVSWYQQTPGQGLQFLFEYFSETQRNKGNFPGRFSGRQFSNSRSEMNVSTLELGDSALYLCASSSQGYLVNEKLFFGSGTQLSVL.

This chain uses TRBV20-1 with TRBJ1-2; 10 bases line up with TRBD1. The junction had 20 bases not matched to a gene; V was cut back by 3 bases and J by 4 bases. Germline V gene data show CDR1 as DFQATT and CDR2 as SNEGSKA (reference sequence). The CDR3 spans 19 residues. The CDR3 region has the DNA TGCAGTGCTAGTTCCGGGACAGGGGAGAAATACCGGCCTAGCTATGGCTACACCTTC. It specifies CSASSGTGEKYRPSYGYTF.

This chain connects TRBV5-1 to TRBJ1-1; D may be TRBD1 (6 bases). Trimming pared 3 bases from V and 6 bases from J, leaving 12 bases between. This CDR3 is 13 amino acids long. Germline V CDR1 and CDR2: SGHRS, YFSETQ. The CDR3 DNA is TGCGCCAGCAGCTATAAGGGGGATCCTGAAGCTTTCTTT. Its protein product is CASSYKGDPEAFF.

This sequence joins TRBV12-3 or TRBV12-4 and TRBJ1-1; 7 bases match TRBD1. This CDR3 has 13 residues. V shed 7 bases, J shed 5 bases, and the junction held 7 bases outside the gene matches. The CDR3 bases are TGTGCCAGCAAATTGGGGACAGAGACTGAAGCTTTCTTT. Translated: CASKLGTETEAFF.

This clone was seen once. The chain couples TRBV9 to TRBJ1-3, with 8 bases matching TRBD1. Unmatched junction bases numbered 13, after V lost 4 bases and J lost 4 bases. This CDR3 comprises 17 residues. Per germline, CDR1 SGDLS and CDR2 YYNGEE. In nucleotides, the CDR3 is TGTGCCAGCAGCTCCGGACAGGGCTGGCTGGAGGGAAACACCATATATTTT. Protein sequence: CASSSGQGWLEGNTIYF.

The chain is built from TRBV30 and TRBJ2-3; tentatively, D is TRBD2 (7 bases). The CDR3 is 17 residues long. In germline, CDR1 is GTSNPN, CDR2 SVGIG (reference sequence). The germline V and J ends were trimmed by 4 bases and 0 bases, with 20 bases remaining between them. The CDR3 loop reads CAWTPFRAGASTDTQYF. CDR3 nucleotide sequence: TGTGCCTGGACCCCGTTCCGGGCGGGGGCAAGCACAGATACGCAGTATTTT.

V gene TRBV7-9 combines with J gene TRBJ2-5, with 7 bases fitting TRBD1. V dropped 6 bases and J dropped 5; count of bases not matched to a gene: 6. CDR1 and CDR2 from the germline V gene are SEHNR and FQNEAQ (reference sequence). This CDR3 comprises 13 residues. CDR3 in DNA: TGTGCCAGCAGTACAGGGGTTTGGGAGACCCAGTACTTC. It translates to CASSTGVWETQYF.

The chain recombines TRBV2 with TRBJ1-5; no definite D call. CDR3 size: 12 residues. The V and J ends lost 6 bases and 2 bases respectively, with 5 bases between them. Germline CDR1 is SNHLY and CDR2 is FYNNEI. The CDR3 protein is CASRGGNQPQHF. Here the CDR3 DNA reads TGTGCCAGCAGGGGCGGCAATCAGCCCCAGCATTTT.

The J gene is TRBJ1-1, the V gene TRBV27; 9 bases match TRBD1. This CDR3 is built from 16 residues. V gave up 3 bases and J gave up 1 base; unmatched junction bases: 6. Per germline, CDR1 MNHEY and CDR2 SMNVEV (reference sequence). The CDR3 nucleotides read TGTGCCAGCAGTTTGACGCCGGACAGGGGGAACACTGAAGCTTTCTTT. This codes for CASSLTPDRGNTEAFF.

The genes are TRBV10-3 and TRBJ1-5; the D is unclear. The CDR3 has 14 amino acids. Germline CDR1 and CDR2: ENHRY and SYGVKD. V gave up 5 bases and J gave up 2 bases, with 10 bases separating them. CDR3 in DNA: TGTGCCATCAGTCGAGGGTGGGGCAATCAGCCCCAGCATTTT. Its translation: CAISRGWGNQPQHF.

The V call is TRBV5-5, the J call TRBJ1-6, with unresolved D. This CDR3 contains 14 residues. Germline CDR1 is SGHKS and CDR2 is YYEKEE (reference sequence). Trimming shortened V by 2 bases and J by 10 bases, and 13 bases separated the two germline ends. The CDR3 DNA is TGTGCCAGCAGCTTAACCGGACTAGACTCACCCCTCCACTTT. Translation: CASSLTGLDSPLHF.

In the case of this clone: Other nucleotide sequences in the sample specify the same CDR3. The chain is built from TRBV5-1 and TRBJ2-7; the match to TRBD2 covers 12 bases. From germline, CDR1 is SGHRS and CDR2 YFSETQ. V lost 2 bases and J lost 4; bases outside the gene matches: 4. CDR3 length equals 15 residues. In DNA form, the CDR3 reads TGCGCCAGCAGCTTAGGACTAGCGGGGCCGTACGAGCAGTACTTC. Translation: CASSLGLAGPYEQYF.

This clone was detected once. V and J are TRBV9 and TRBJ1-2, with D maybe TRBD1 (6 bases). V lost 3 bases and J lost 4, with 16 bases in between. From germline, CDR1 is SGDLS and CDR2 YYNGEE. This CDR3 has 15 amino acids. The CDR3 reads CASSGPGHGIYGYTF. The CDR3 DNA reads TGTGCCAGCAGCGGACCGGGACACGGAATCTATGGCTACACCTTC. The full variable domain, with the rest looked up from reference TRBV9 and TRBJ1-2, is DSGVTQTPKHLITATGQRVTLRCSPRSGDLSVYWYQQSLDQGLQFLIQYYNGEERAKGNILERFSAQQFPDLHSELNLSSLELGDSALYFCASSGPGHGIYGYTFGSGTRLTVV.

This chain joins TRBV7-9 and TRBJ1-5, with D unclear. The V and J ends lost 4 bases and 5 bases respectively, with 12 bases between them. The CDR3 has 14 amino acids. Looked up from germline, CDR1 is SEHNR and CDR2 is FQNEAQ (reference sequence). The CDR3 DNA sequence: TGTGCCAGCAGCTCAACAGCGGCGGATCAGCCCCAGCATTTT. It yields the protein CASSSTAADQPQHF.

The V gene is TRBV14, the J gene TRBJ2-7; 13 positions match TRBD2. Germline CDR1 reads SGHDN; CDR2 reads FVKESK. The CDR3 sequence is 16 residues long. V gave up 4 bases and J gave up 2 bases; unmatched junction bases: 5. CDR3 DNA: TGTGCCAGCAGCCGGGGACTAGCGGGAACAACCTACGAGCAGTACTTC. Its translation: CASSRGLAGTTYEQYF.

This clone was seen only a few times. CDR3 amino acids: CASSPRWGGQGVGQPQHF. The CDR3 coding sequence is TGTGCCAGCAGTCCACGGTGGGGGGGACAGGGGGTCGGTCAGCCCCAGCATTTT. This chain links TRBV6-6 with TRBJ1-5; 11 bases are shared with TRBD1. Per germline, CDR1 MNHNY and CDR2 SVGAGI (reference sequence). V lost 5 bases to trimming and J lost 6 bases; unmatched junction nucleotides: 15. The CDR3 spans 18 residues.

The rearrangement uses TRBV5-1 and TRBJ2-7, with a weak D call TRBD1 (6 bases). V lost 0 bases and J 5 bases, leaving 18 bases between the germline ends. Germline CDR1 SGHRS, CDR2 YFSETQ. This CDR3 comprises 16 residues. CDR3 bases: TGCGCCAGCAGCTTGGAAAAGGTCAGGGGTACTCACGAGCAGTACTTC. Translation: CASSLEKVRGTHEQYF.

The rearrangement uses TRBV5-1 and TRBJ1-4; maybe TRBD1 (5 bases). CDR3 length equals 15 residues. Germline CDR1 is SGHRS and CDR2 is YFSETQ. The ends were cut back, 2 bases at V and 3 bases at J, with 11 bases in the middle. CDR3 sequence: CASSFSGGSNEKLFF. The CDR3 DNA follows: TGCGCCAGCAGCTTCTCTGGGGGGTCTAATGAAAAACTGTTTTTT.

The J gene is TRBJ2-1, the V gene TRBV28, with 8 bases identical to TRBD2. Germline CDR1 reads MDHEN; CDR2 reads SYDVKM. The CDR3 length is 15 residues. Germline trimming cut 3 bases from V and 5 bases from J; bases unmatched to any gene: 6. The CDR3 spells CASSFSGDADNEQFF. The CDR3 DNA reads TGTGCCAGCAGTTTTAGCGGGGACGCAGACAATGAGCAGTTCTTC.